Below are 7 T cell receptor beta chains sequenced from a single sample in a study of cytomegalovirus exposure and HLA in healthy donors. PCR used 60 Vbeta primers and 13 Jbeta primers. Sequencing was performed with immunoSEQ multiplex PCR; in TCRdb, only in-frame clones are kept and a portion is missing. This sample has over 200,000 clones, with about 70% found just once. The sample was PBMCs. These receptors all come from a man aged 40-49 years in good health and CMV-seropositive.

The V call is TRBV5-1, the J call TRBJ1-5; no clear D gene. V lost 0 bases to trimming and J lost 5 bases, with 9 bases between them. Germline V lookup: CDR1 SGHRS, CDR2 YFSETQ. This CDR3 is 14 amino acids long. The CDR3 here is CASSLGGADQPQHF. DNA for the CDR3: TGCGCCAGCAGCTTGGGGGGAGCCGATCAGCCCCAGCATTTT. Drawing the rest from reference TRBV5-1 and TRBJ1-5, the complete variable domain is KAGVTQTPRYLIKTRGQQVTLSCSPISGHRSVSWYQQTPGQGLQFLFEYFSETQRNKGNFPGRFSGRQFSNSRSEMNVSTLELGDSALYLCASSLGGADQPQHFGDGTRLSIL.

This clone turned up a few times. The V and J genes are TRBV7-6 and TRBJ2-5; the match to TRBD2 covers 9 bases. The V gene end was trimmed by 2 bases and the J gene end by 5 bases; junction bases not matched to a gene: 3. The CDR3 is 14 amino acids. Germline CDR1 and CDR2: SGHVS and FNYEAQ. CDR3 amino acids: CASSLFLAGETQYF. The CDR3 DNA sequence: TGTGCCAGCAGCTTATTCCTAGCGGGGGAGACCCAGTACTTC. Complete variable domain (other parts from reference TRBV7-6 and TRBJ2-5): GAGVSQSPRYKVTKRGQDVALRCDPISGHVSLYWYRQALGQGPEFLTYFNYEAQQDKSGLPNDRFSAERPEGSISTLTIQRTEQRDSAMYRCASSLFLAGETQYFGPGTRLLVL.

The rearrangement uses TRBV6-5 and TRBJ2-7, with 7 positions matching TRBD1. Trimming removed 6 bases from V and 3 bases from J; junction bases left unmatched: 5. The CDR3 is made up of 13 amino acids. Germline V gives CDR1 MNHEY, CDR2 SVGAGI. DNA for the CDR3: TGTGCCAGCAGACCGACAGGGATCTACGAGCAGTACTTC. Its translation is CASRPTGIYEQYF.

The chain couples TRBV6-5 to TRBJ2-1, with TRBD1 matching 7 bases. Germline CDR1 reads MNHEY; CDR2 reads SVGAGI. The CDR3 consists of 15 residues. The V gene end was trimmed by 6 bases and the J gene end by 5 bases; junction bases not matched to a gene: 10. The CDR3 nucleotides read TGTGCCAGCAGCCGAGACAGGGTGAACCACAATGAGCAGTTCTTC. It is translated as CASSRDRVNHNEQFF.

The chain employs TRBV6-5 and TRBJ1-2; 10 bases are shared with TRBD1. The J segment lost 8 bases and the V segment lost 1 base, leaving 4 bases of the junction unmatched. The V gene's germline CDR1 is MNHEY and CDR2 SVGAGI. The CDR3 is 14 amino acids. Written as DNA, the CDR3 is TGTGCCAGCAGTTACTACGGACAGGGGGACGGCTACACCTTC. Protein sequence: CASSYYGQGDGYTF.

V usage is TRBV19 and J usage is TRBJ2-5; 7 bases align to TRBD2. The end of the DNA fits TRBJ2-7 better, so the J call may be wrong. The V gene's germline CDR1 is LNHDA and CDR2 SQIVND (reference sequence). The CDR3 length is 13 residues. CDR3 sequence (DNA): TGTGCCAGTATGGGAGGGTGGGGAGGCGAGCAGTACTTC. Translation gives CASMGGWGGEQYF.

The rearrangement links TRBV7-2 to TRBJ2-7; D is uncertain. With 3 bases removed from V and 3 bases from J, the gap between germline ends came to 12 bases. Germline CDR1 reads SGHTA; CDR2 reads FQGNSA. This CDR3 spans 14 amino acids. The CDR3 DNA is TGTGCCAGCAGCTTCGGTAGACTGGGCTACGAGCAGTACTTC. It encodes CASSFGRLGYEQYF.